A single sample gave rise to the 12 T cell receptor beta chains below, sequenced in a study of blood T cells in healthy people across ages. Through a sample-barcoded 5' primer and a J-beta primer mix, a second PCR was run for roughly 6 to 11 cycles. TCRdb recomputed calls from the 5' RACE reads with MiXCR, one row per CDR3 protein. The table records approximately 810,000 distinct CDR3 sequences, 29% of them present only once. The specimen was blood. Receptors originate from a woman older than 75 in good health.

The chain carries TRBV9 and TRBJ2-2; D unclear. The CDR3 runs 15 residues. Trimming left V 0 bases short and J 2 bases short, with 8 bases between. Germline values: CDR1 SGDLS, CDR2 YYNGEE. In nucleotides, the CDR3 is TGTGCCAGCAGCGTAGTGGCAGTAAACACCGGGGAGCTGTTTTTT. It codes for CASSVVAVNTGELFF.

This clonotype was detected ten times or more. This chain connects TRBV25-1 to TRBJ2-5; D possibly uses TRBD1 or TRBD2 (5 bases each). CDR1 is MGHDK and CDR2 is SYGVNS in the germline V gene. The CDR3 has 16 amino acids. V was clipped by 2 bases and J by 3 bases, with 16 bases between them. Here the CDR3 reads CASSEVPGSYKETQYF. DNA of the CDR3: TGTGCCAGCAGTGAAGTCCCAGGGAGCTATAAAGAGACCCAGTACTTC. The full variable domain, in which reference TRBV25-1 and TRBJ2-5 provide the parts outside the CDR3, is EADIYQTPRYLVIGTGKKITLECSQTMGHDKMYWYQQDPGMELHLIHYSYGVNSTEKGDLSSESTVSRIRTEHFPLTLESARPSHTSQYLCASSEVPGSYKETQYFGPGTRLLVL.

On this clonotype itself: A single base separates this from a much larger clone, so it may be a read error. V usage is TRBV6-5 and J usage is TRBJ1-1; D remains ambiguous. This CDR3 is 13 amino acids long. Germline assignment: CDR1 MNHEY and CDR2 SVGAGI. V was clipped by 4 bases and J by 9 bases, with 15 bases between them. CDR3 in DNA: TGTGCCAGCAGTTCCGGGTCTCGAACCCAAGCTTTCTTT. It specifies CASSSGSRTQAFF.

This clonotype was counted many times. V gene TRBV5-1 combines with J gene TRBJ1-2, with a possible D match to TRBD1 (6 bases). The CDR3 has 15 amino acids. V was cut by 4 bases and J by 0 bases, with 13 bases left in between. The V gene's germline CDR1 is SGHRS and CDR2 YFSETQ. CDR3 sequence (DNA): TGCGCCAGCAGCGCCCGGGACACGGCTAACTATGGCTACACCTTC. Translation gives CASSARDTANYGYTF.

This clonotype came up a few times. The J gene is TRBJ1-1, the V gene TRBV5-1, with 9 bases lining up with TRBD1. V lost 4 bases to trimming and J lost 5 bases; unmatched junction nucleotides: 9. This CDR3 is 15 amino acids long. Germline V gene lookup returns CDR1 SGHRS and CDR2 YFSETQ. The CDR3 DNA follows: TGCGCCAGCAGCGCTACGGGGACAGGGAGAACTGAAGCTTTCTTT. This encodes CASSATGTGRTEAFF.

This clonotype was found a few times. This sequence joins TRBV7-2 and TRBJ1-5; 7 bases fit TRBD1. The germline V gene has CDR1 SGHTA and CDR2 FQGNSA. This CDR3 is 15 amino acids long. Trimming removed 4 bases from V and 1 base from J; junction bases left unmatched: 4. In DNA, the CDR3 is TGTGCCAGCAGCTCCCACAGGGGCAGCAATCAGCCCCAGCATTTT. This encodes CASSSHRGSNQPQHF. The full variable domain, completed using reference TRBV7-2 and TRBJ1-5, is GAGVSQSPSNKVTEKGKDVELRCDPISGHTALYWYRQSLGQGLEFLIYFQGNSAPDKSGLPSDRFSAERTGGSVSTLTIQRTQQEDSAVYLCASSSHRGSNQPQHFGDGTRLSIL.

The rearrangement uses TRBV6-2 or TRBV6-3 and TRBJ1-1; no firm D call. V was cut by 8 bases and J by 1 base, with 23 bases left in between. The CDR3 extends over 17 amino acids. Germline V gene sequence: CDR1 MNHEY, CDR2 SVGEGT. CDR3 nucleotides: TGTGCCAGCGGGAACGAGGACCGAAAGAAGCCGAACACTGAAGCTTTCTTT. Its translation: CASGNEDRKKPNTEAFF.

The sample holds a few counts of this clonotype. This chain joins TRBV7-9 and TRBJ1-1; D ambiguous. The length of the CDR3 is 14 residues. Trimming removed 1 base at V and 0 bases at J, with 6 bases between. Germline CDR1 reads SEHNR; CDR2 reads FQNEAQ (reference sequence). CDR3: CASSLVAMNTEAFF. In DNA form, the CDR3 reads TGTGCCAGCAGCTTAGTTGCGATGAACACTGAAGCTTTCTTT.

V usage is TRBV20-1 and J usage is TRBJ1-1; D is possibly TRBD1 (5 bases). Germline values: CDR1 DFQATT, CDR2 SNEGSKA (reference sequence). V gave up 0 bases and J gave up 4 bases, with 15 bases separating them. The length of the CDR3 is 15 residues. This chain's CDR3 is CSARDSGQGLTEAFF. The CDR3 coding sequence is TGCAGTGCTAGAGATTCGGGGCAGGGCCTCACTGAAGCTTTCTTT.

This clonotype was detected many times. The gene calls are TRBV6-1 and TRBJ2-1; D is tentatively TRBD1 or TRBD2 (5 bases each). This CDR3 is 16 amino acids long. V dropped 1 base and J dropped 2 bases, with 12 bases sitting between them. Germline lookup yields CDR1 MNHNS and CDR2 SASEGT. The CDR3 DNA sequence: TGTGCCAGCAGTGAAGGATGGGGGAGAGCCTACAATGAGCAGTTCTTC. Translated: CASSEGWGRAYNEQFF.

With regard to this clonotype: Mismatch with germline at one junction end may stem from a read error. The chain carries TRBV7-2 and TRBJ2-5; 7 positions agree with TRBD1. The length of the CDR3 is 15 residues. Germline V lookup: CDR1 SGHTA, CDR2 FQGNSA. The CDR3 region has the DNA TGTGCCGGCAGCGCACACGGGACAGCCGTCTACGGGCAGTACTTC. Translating gives CAGSAHGTAVYGQYF.

This clonotype was seen more than once but under ten times. This chain links TRBV6-2 or TRBV6-3 with TRBJ2-5, with D perhaps TRBD2 (6 bases). The last part of the DNA fits TRBJ2-1 better; the J call may be wrong. The CDR3 is made up of 13 amino acids. Looked up from germline, CDR1 is MNHEY and CDR2 is SVGEGT. Written as DNA, the CDR3 is TGTGCCAGCAGTTACGCCTTACGGGAGACCCAGTTCTTC. Its protein is CASSYALRETQFF.